The sequence of this TCR beta chain was determined in a study of neoadjuvant anti-PD-1 for oral cavity cancer. Study overall: Around day 43, patients without progression received a fourth nivolumab dose before surgery. Points from the study as a whole: TCR analyses covered only a few patients per response group. After neoadjuvant nivolumab, PBMC T cell clonality was significantly higher in non-responders than responders. Treg/Th17 ratio rose with pretreatment blood and fell with post-treatment tumor TCRbeta clonality.

Generated by immunoSEQ multiplex PCR, the TCRdb table keeps only in-frame clones and is missing some. Altogether tens of thousands of clones are present, around 83% being singletons, with the ten largest covering nearly 3.5%. As concerns this clone: Its antigen is unidentified.

CDR3 length: 13 residues. CDR1 is SGHAT, CDR2 FQNNGV, per germline. With V trimmed by 5 bases and J by 5 bases, 4 bases remained unmatched. The rearrangement uses TRBV11-2 and TRBJ2-5, with TRBD1 matching over 8 bases. This material consisted of PBMCs, taken before nivolumab (anti-PD-1) treatment. This receptor was obtained from a person between 35 and 79 years old with oral cavity squamous cell carcinoma. CDR3 residues: CASSPTGGETQYF. In nucleotides, the CDR3 is TGTGCCAGCAGCCCTACAGGGGGGGAGACCCAGTACTTC.